The entry below describes one T cell receptor (beta chain). Losses at the gene ends were 2 bases for V and 7 bases for J; bases not matched to a gene: 6. Germline V lookup: CDR1 MDHEN, CDR2 SYDVKM. The CDR3 loop spans 14 amino acids. This sample was included in a study of blood T cell repertoires in COVID-19. Study background: Sample material is recorded as cDNA or gDNA derived from T cells, B-cell-depleted T cells, or PBMCs.

TCRdb keeps only in-frame clones here, not all; method: immunoSEQ multiplex PCR. The repertoire holds a few hundred thousand clones, about 85% seen once, with about 2.5% in the top ten. The sequenced sample was peripheral blood. The chain uses TRBV28 and TRBJ2-7, with 9 bases matching TRBD1. The receptor's source is a man aged 18 to 29 with active or convalescent COVID-19. For the CDR3, the DNA is TGTGCCAGCAGTTTAAGGGGACAGGGCGTGGAGCAGTACTTC. It translates to CASSLRGQGVEQYF. The full variable domain, in which reference TRBV28 and TRBJ2-7 provide the parts outside the CDR3, is DVKVTQSSRYLVKRTGEKVFLECVQDMDHENMFWYRQDPGLGLRLIYFSYDVKMKEKGDIPEGYSVSREKKERFSLILESASTNQTSMYLCASSLRGQGVEQYFGPGTRLTVT.